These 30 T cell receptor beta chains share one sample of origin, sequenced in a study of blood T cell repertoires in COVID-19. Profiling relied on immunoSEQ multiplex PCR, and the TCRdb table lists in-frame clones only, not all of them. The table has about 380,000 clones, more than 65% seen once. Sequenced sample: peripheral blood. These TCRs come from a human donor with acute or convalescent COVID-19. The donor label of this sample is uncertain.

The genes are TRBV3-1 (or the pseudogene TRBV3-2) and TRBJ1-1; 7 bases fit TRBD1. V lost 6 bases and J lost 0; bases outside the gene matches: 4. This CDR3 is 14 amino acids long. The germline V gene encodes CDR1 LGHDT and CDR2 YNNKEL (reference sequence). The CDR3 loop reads CASSRDSMNTEAFF. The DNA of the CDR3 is TGTGCCAGCAGTCGGGACAGTATGAACACTGAAGCTTTCTTT.

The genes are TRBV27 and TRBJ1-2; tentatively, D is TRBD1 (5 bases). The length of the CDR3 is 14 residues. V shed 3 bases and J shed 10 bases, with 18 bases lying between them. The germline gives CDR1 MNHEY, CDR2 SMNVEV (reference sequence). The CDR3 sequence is CASSLSGGAHAYTF. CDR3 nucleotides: TGTGCCAGCAGTTTGTCGGGAGGGGCGCATGCCTACACCTTC.

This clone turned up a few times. The CDR3 nucleotides read TGTGCCAGCAGTCCTCTACCCCGGACAGTGAACACTGAAGCTTTCTTT. This gives the protein CASSPLPRTVNTEAFF. V is TRBV7-9 and J is TRBJ1-1; possibly TRBD1 for D (6 bases). The CDR3 extends over 16 amino acids. CDR1 and CDR2 (germline): SEHNR, FQNEAQ (reference sequence). Trimming shortened V by 6 bases and J by 0 bases, and 17 bases separated the two germline ends.

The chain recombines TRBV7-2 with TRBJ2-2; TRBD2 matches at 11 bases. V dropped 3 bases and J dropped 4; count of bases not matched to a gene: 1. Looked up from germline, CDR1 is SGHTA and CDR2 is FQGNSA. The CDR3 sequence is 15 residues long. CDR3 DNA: TGTGCCAGCAGCTTTAGCGGGAGGGGCACCGGGGAGCTGTTTTTT. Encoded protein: CASSFSGRGTGELFF.

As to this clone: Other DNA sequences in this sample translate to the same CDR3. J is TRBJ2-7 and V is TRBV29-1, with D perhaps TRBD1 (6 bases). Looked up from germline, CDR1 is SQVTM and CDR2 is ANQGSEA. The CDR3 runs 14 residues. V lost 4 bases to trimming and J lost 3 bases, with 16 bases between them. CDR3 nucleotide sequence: TGCAGCGTTGGCACCACCGGACAGATCTACGAGCAGTACTTC. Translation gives CSVGTTGQIYEQYF.

The CDR3: CASSLSGRTGNQPQHF. In DNA form, the CDR3 reads TGTGCCAGCAGTCTTTCGGGGAGGACTGGCAATCAGCCCCAGCATTTT. V usage is TRBV2 and J usage is TRBJ1-5; unclear D gene. This CDR3 is built from 16 residues. Deletions cut 5 bases from V and 2 bases from J, with 16 bases between. Germline CDR1 and CDR2: SNHLY and FYNNEI. The whole variable domain, remainder taken from reference TRBV2 and TRBJ1-5, is EPEVTQTPSHQVTQMGQEVILRCVPISNHLYFYWYRQILGQKVEFLVSFYNNEISEKSEIFDDQFSVERPDGSNFTLKIRSTKLEDSAMYFCASSLSGRTGNQPQHFGDGTRLSIL.

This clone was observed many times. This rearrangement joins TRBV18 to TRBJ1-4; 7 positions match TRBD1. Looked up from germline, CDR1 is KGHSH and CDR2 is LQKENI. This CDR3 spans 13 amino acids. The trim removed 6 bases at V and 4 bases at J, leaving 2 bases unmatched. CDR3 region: CASSRDSNEKLFF. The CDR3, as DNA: TGTGCCAGCTCCCGGGACAGTAATGAAAAACTGTTTTTT.

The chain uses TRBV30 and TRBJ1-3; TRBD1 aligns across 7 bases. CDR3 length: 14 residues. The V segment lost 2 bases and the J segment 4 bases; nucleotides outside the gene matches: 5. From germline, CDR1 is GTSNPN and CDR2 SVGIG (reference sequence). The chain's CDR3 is CAWSLGQIGNTIYF. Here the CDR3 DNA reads TGTGCCTGGAGTTTGGGACAGATAGGAAACACCATATATTTT.

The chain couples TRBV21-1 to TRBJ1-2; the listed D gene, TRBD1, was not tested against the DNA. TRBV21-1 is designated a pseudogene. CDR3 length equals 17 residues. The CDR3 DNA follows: TGTGCCAGCAGCACCCGGGACAGGTGGAATTTGAGATATGGCTACACCTTC. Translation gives CASSTRDRWNLRYGYTF.

The DNA for the CDR3 is TGTGCCAGCAGTTTATCGGGACAGAACACTGAAGCTTTCTTT. Translating gives CASSLSGQNTEAFF. The rearrangement joins TRBV27 to TRBJ1-1; D is perhaps TRBD1 (6 bases). CDR1 is MNHEY, CDR2 SMNVEV, per germline (reference sequence). The V end lost 0 bases, the J end lost 1 base, and 6 bases lay between the germline ends. This CDR3 spans 14 amino acids.

CDR3: CASNRGPEEKLFF. The CDR3 nucleotides read TGTGCCAGTAACAGGGGGCCAGAGGAAAAACTGTTTTTT. The chain has TRBV2 and TRBJ1-4, with TRBD1 matching 9 bases. After removal of 9 bases from V and 8 bases from J, the junction contained 7 bases not matched to a gene. Germline lookup yields CDR1 SNHLY and CDR2 FYNNEI. The CDR3 covers 13 residues. Based on the CDR3 plus reference TRBV2 and TRBJ1-4, the full variable domain is EPEVTQTPSHQVTQMGQEVILRCVPISNHLYFYWYRQILGQKVEFLVSFYNNEISEKSEIFDDQFSVERPDGSNFTLKIRSTKLEDSAMYFCASNRGPEEKLFFGSGTQLSVL.

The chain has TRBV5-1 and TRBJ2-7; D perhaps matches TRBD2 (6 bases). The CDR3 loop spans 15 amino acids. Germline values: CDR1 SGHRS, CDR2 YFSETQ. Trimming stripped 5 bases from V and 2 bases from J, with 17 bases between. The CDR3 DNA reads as TGCGCCAGCAGATCTACCGGGACTGGCACCTACGAGCAGTACTTC. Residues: CASRSTGTGTYEQYF.

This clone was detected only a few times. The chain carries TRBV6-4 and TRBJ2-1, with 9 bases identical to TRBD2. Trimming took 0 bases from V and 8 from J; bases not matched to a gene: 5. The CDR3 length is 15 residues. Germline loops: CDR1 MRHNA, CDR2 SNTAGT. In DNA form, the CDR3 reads TGTGCCAGCAGTGACTCGCTTAGCGGGAGCGATGAGCAGTTCTTC. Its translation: CASSDSLSGSDEQFF.

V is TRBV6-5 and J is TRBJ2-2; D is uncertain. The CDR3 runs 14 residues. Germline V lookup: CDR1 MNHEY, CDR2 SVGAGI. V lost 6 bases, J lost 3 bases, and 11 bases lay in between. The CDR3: CASSLTHYTGELFF. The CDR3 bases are TGTGCCAGCAGCTTGACTCACTACACCGGGGAGCTGTTTTTT.

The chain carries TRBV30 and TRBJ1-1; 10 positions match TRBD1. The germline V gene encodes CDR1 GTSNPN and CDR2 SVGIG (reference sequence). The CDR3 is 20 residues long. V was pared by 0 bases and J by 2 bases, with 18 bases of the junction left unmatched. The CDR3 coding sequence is TGTGCCTGGAGTGTAAGTCAGGGGACAGGGGCCCGAGTACCAAACACTGAAGCTTTCTTT. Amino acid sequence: CAWSVSQGTGARVPNTEAFF.

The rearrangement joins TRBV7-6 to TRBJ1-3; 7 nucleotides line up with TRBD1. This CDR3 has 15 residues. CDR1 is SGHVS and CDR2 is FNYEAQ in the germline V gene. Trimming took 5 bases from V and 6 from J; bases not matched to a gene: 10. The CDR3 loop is CASSATGLGVNTIYF. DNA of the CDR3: TGTGCCAGCAGCGCGACAGGGTTAGGCGTAAACACCATATATTTT.

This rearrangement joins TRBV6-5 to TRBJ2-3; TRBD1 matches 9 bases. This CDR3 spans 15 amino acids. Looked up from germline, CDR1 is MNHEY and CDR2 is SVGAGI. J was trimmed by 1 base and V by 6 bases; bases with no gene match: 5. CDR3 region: CASRVQGAGTDTQYF. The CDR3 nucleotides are TGTGCCAGCAGAGTACAGGGGGCTGGCACAGATACGCAGTATTTT.

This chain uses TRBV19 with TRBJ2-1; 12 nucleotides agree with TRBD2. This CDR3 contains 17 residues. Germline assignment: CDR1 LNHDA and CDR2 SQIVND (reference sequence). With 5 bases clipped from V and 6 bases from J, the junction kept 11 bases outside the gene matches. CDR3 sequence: CASSETSGRSLSNEQFF. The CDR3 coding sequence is TGTGCCAGTAGTGAGACTAGCGGGAGAAGTCTCAGCAATGAGCAGTTCTTC.

DNA of the CDR3: TGTGCCAGCACCGCCGGGACAGAAGAAAAACTGTTTTTT. Amino acids: CASTAGTEEKLFF. The chain has TRBV28 and TRBJ1-4; 7 bases line up with TRBD1. Germline assignment: CDR1 MDHEN and CDR2 SYDVKM. V was pared by 7 bases and J by 8 bases, with 7 bases of the junction left unmatched. The CDR3 covers 13 residues.

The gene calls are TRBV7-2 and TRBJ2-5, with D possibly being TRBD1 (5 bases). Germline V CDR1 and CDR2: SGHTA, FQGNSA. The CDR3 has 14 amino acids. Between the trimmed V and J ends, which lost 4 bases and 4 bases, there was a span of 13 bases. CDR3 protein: CASSSRGISETQYF. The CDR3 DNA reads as TGTGCCAGCAGCTCAAGGGGTATATCAGAGACCCAGTACTTC.

CDR3 DNA: TGTGCCAGCAGTCCTTACTACACTGAAGCTTTCTTT. Translating it yields CASSPYYTEAFF. The chain is built from TRBV28 and TRBJ1-1, with no clear D. The V and J ends lost 5 bases and 3 bases respectively, with 7 bases between them. CDR3 size: 12 residues. The germline gives CDR1 MDHEN, CDR2 SYDVKM. Full variable domain (rest looked up from reference TRBV28 and TRBJ1-1): DVKVTQSSRYLVKRTGEKVFLECVQDMDHENMFWYRQDPGLGLRLIYFSYDVKMKEKGDIPEGYSVSREKKERFSLILESASTNQTSMYLCASSPYYTEAFFGQGTRLTVV.

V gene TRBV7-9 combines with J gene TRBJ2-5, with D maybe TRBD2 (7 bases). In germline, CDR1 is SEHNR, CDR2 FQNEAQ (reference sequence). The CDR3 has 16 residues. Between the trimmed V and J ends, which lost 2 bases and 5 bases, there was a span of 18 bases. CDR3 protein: CASSLTRAGRGETQYF. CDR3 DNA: TGTGCCAGCAGCTTAACCAGAGCGGGAAGGGGGGAGACCCAGTACTTC.

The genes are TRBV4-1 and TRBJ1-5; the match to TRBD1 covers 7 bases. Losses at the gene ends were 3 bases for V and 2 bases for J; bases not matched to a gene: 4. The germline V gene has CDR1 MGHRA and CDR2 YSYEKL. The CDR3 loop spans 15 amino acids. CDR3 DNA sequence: TGCGCCAGCAGCCAGCCCGACAGGGGCAATCAGCCCCAGCATTTT. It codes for CASSQPDRGNQPQHF.

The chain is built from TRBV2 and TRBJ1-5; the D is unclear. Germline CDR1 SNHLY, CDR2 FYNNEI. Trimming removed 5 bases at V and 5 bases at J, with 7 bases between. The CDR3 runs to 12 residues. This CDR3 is CASSLQDQPQHF. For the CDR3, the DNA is TGTGCCAGCAGTCTGCAGGATCAGCCCCAGCATTTT.

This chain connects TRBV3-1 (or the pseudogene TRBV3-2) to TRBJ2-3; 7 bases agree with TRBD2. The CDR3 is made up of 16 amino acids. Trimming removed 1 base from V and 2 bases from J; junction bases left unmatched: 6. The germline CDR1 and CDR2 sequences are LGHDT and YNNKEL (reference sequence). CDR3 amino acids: CASSQVLTSNTDTQYF. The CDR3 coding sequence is TGTGCCAGCAGCCAAGTCTTGACTAGCAACACAGATACGCAGTATTTT.

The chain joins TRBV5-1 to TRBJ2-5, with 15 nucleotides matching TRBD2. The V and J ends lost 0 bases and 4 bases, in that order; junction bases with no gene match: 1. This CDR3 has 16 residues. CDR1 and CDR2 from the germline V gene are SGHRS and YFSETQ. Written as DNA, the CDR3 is TGCGCCAGCAGCTTGGGGACTAGCGGGAGGGTAGAGACCCAGTACTTC. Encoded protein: CASSLGTSGRVETQYF.

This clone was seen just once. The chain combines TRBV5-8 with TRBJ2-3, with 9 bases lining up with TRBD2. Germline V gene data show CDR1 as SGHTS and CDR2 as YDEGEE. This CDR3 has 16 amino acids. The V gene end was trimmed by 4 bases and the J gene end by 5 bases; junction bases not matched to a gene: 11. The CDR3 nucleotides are TGTGCCAGCAGCCCGCTTAGCGGGGGACACGGAGATACGCAGTATTTT. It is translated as CASSPLSGGHGDTQYF.

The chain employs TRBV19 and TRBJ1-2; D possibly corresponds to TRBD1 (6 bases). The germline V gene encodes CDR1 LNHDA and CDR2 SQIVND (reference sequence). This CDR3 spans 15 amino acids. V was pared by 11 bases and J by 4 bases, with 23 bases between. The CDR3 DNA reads TGTGCCTCCGTACTCACACGTCAGGGGAGCTATGGCTACACCTTC. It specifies CASVLTRQGSYGYTF.

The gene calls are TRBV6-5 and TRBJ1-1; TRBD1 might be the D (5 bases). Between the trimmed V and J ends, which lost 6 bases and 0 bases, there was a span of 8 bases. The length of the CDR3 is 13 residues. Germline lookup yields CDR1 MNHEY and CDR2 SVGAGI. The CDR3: CASRKTVNTEAFF. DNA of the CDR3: TGTGCCAGCAGAAAGACAGTGAACACTGAAGCTTTCTTT.

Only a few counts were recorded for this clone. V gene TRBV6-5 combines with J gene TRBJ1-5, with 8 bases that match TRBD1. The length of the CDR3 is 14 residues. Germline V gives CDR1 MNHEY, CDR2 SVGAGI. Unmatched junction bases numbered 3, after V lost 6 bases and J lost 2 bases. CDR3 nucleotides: TGTGCCAGCAGAAGGACAGGGCGCAATCAGCCCCAGCATTTT. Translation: CASRRTGRNQPQHF.